What follows describes a single TCR beta chain. What it binds is not known. The sample is drawn from a study of cytomegalovirus exposure and HLA in healthy donors. Across the study: Sequencing of roughly 180 million T cells in an earlier analysis found 100 million or so unique TCR beta sequences. Broader study findings: TCR beta sequences reportedly predicted the HLA-A and HLA-B alleles of most subjects accurately. Of the V segments, some could not be distinguished, including TRBV6-2 and TRBV6-3, and were excluded. Later analysis indicated greater clonal expansion among HLA-associated TCR beta chains than among equally common other chains.

Germline CDR1 reads ENHRY; CDR2 reads SYGVKD. Trimming cost V 4 bases and J 14 bases; bases outside gene matches: 9. The CDR3 runs 14 residues. A multiplex PCR was run with 60 Vbeta primers and 13 Jbeta primers. TCRdb's table, derived via immunoSEQ multiplex PCR, lists solely in-frame clones and lacks some. The profile shows roughly 93,000 clones, about three quarters of them singletons. Sequencing was performed on PBMCs. The source of this sequence is a human donor in good health. The chain joins TRBV10-3 to TRBJ2-1, with 12 bases that match TRBD2. The CDR3 is CAISGLAGVEEEFF. The DNA of the CDR3 is TGTGCCATCAGTGGACTAGCGGGAGTAGAGGAGGAGTTCTTC.